Listed here are 18 T cell receptor beta chains from one sample, sequenced in a study of CD8 T cells in Susac syndrome. Roughly 0.5 to 1 ug RNA was reverse transcribed with random hexamers. TCRdb re-called the immunoSEQ multiplex PCR reads with MiXCR, one entry per CDR3 protein. The data contain over 95,000 distinct CDR3 sequences, 92% of them seen just once; the ten biggest clones take up 0.13% to 0.15%. Sequenced input: CD4+ T cells from PBMCs. The receptors were sampled from a human donor in good health.

The rearrangement uses TRBV2 and TRBJ1-1, with D unresolved. The germline V and J ends were trimmed by 6 bases and 7 bases, with 24 bases remaining between them. This CDR3 has 16 residues. Germline V lookup: CDR1 SNHLY, CDR2 FYNNEI. The CDR3 bases are TGTGCCAGCAGCCAGACCCCAGTCCATGACCCCCGTGAAGCTTTCTTT. Encoded protein: CASSQTPVHDPREAFF.

The chain links TRBV29-1 to TRBJ1-5; D unresolved. CDR1 is SQVTM, CDR2 ANQGSEA, per germline. The CDR3 is made up of 14 amino acids. V was pared by 4 bases and J by 3 bases, with 13 bases between. The CDR3 region is CSVVVEGVNQPQHF. The CDR3, as DNA: TGCAGCGTTGTTGTTGAGGGCGTCAATCAGCCCCAGCATTTT.

The chain employs TRBV6-2 or TRBV6-3 and TRBJ2-3, with D maybe TRBD2 (5 bases). The germline V gene has CDR1 MNHEY and CDR2 SVGEGT. V was clipped by 0 bases and J by 2 bases, with 6 bases between them. The CDR3 consists of 14 residues. CDR3 amino acids: CASSYSGATDTQYF. The DNA for the CDR3 is TGTGCCAGCAGTTACTCGGGAGCCACAGATACGCAGTATTTT.

J is TRBJ1-5 and V is TRBV5-4, with a weak D call TRBD1 (5 bases). This CDR3 has 15 residues. CDR1 is SGHNT and CDR2 is YYREEE in the germline V gene (reference sequence). V dropped 0 bases and J dropped 7 bases, with 14 bases sitting between them. The CDR3 DNA is TGTGCCAGCAGCTTGGTTCATCGGGGGTACCAGCCCCAGCATTTT. Translated: CASSLVHRGYQPQHF.

The chain uses TRBV12-3 or TRBV12-4 and TRBJ2-1; the match to TRBD2 covers 9 bases. This CDR3 has 16 amino acids. V shed 3 bases, J shed 2 bases, and the junction held 5 bases outside the gene matches. CDR3 DNA sequence: TGTGCCAGCAGTTTTTCGGCGGGAGGGGCCTACAATGAGCAGTTCTTC. It is translated as CASSFSAGGAYNEQFF.

The chain employs TRBV7-3 and TRBJ2-1; D is unresolved. Germline-derived CDR1 and CDR2 are SGHTA and FQGTGA. V lost 5 bases and J 2 bases, leaving 13 bases between the germline ends. The CDR3 consists of 15 residues. CDR3 in DNA: TGTGCCAGCAGCCACGCCCCGGACCCCTACAATGAGCAGTTCTTC. It codes for CASSHAPDPYNEQFF.

The chain is built from TRBV15 and TRBJ1-1; D ambiguous. CDR3 length equals 11 residues. V was pared by 0 bases and J by 7 bases, with 3 bases between. CDR1 is LNHNV, CDR2 YYDKDF, per germline (reference sequence). The CDR3 coding sequence is TGTGCCACCAGCAGAGAGAGTGAAGCTTTCTTT. Translation: CATSRESEAFF.

The V call is TRBV7-9, the J call TRBJ2-4; TRBD2 aligns across 9 bases. The V gene end was trimmed by 5 bases and the J gene end by 0 bases; junction bases not matched to a gene: 8. This CDR3 is 17 amino acids long. Germline V gives CDR1 SEHNR, CDR2 FQNEAQ (reference sequence). This chain's CDR3 is CASSNSGGVIAKNIQYF. For the CDR3, the DNA is TGTGCCAGCAGCAATAGCGGGGGAGTTATAGCCAAAAACATTCAGTACTTC.

This clonotype was seen a handful of times. The J gene is TRBJ2-7, the V gene TRBV12-3 or TRBV12-4; D unresolved. V was clipped by 3 bases and J by 0 bases, with 6 bases between them. This CDR3 is built from 13 residues. The CDR3 nucleotides read TGTGCCAGCAGTTTTTCGTCCTCCTACGAGCAGTACTTC. Translation gives CASSFSSSYEQYF.

The chain recombines TRBV20-1 with TRBJ1-5; D is perhaps TRBD1 (6 bases). From germline, CDR1 is DFQATT and CDR2 SNEGSKA (reference sequence). This CDR3 has 16 amino acids. V was pared by 5 bases and J by 0 bases, with 17 bases between. The CDR3, as DNA: TGCAGTGCTCCTATACAGGGTCTTAATAGCAATCAGCCCCAGCATTTT. Translation gives CSAPIQGLNSNQPQHF.

The chain joins TRBV20-1 to TRBJ2-7; TRBD2 agrees at 10 bases. The length of the CDR3 is 15 residues. Germline CDR1 DFQATT, CDR2 SNEGSKA (reference sequence). The V segment lost 3 bases and the J segment 5 bases; nucleotides outside the gene matches: 10. The CDR3 reads CSASSGGLASNEQYF. CDR3 sequence (DNA): TGCAGTGCTAGTAGCGGGGGACTAGCGAGTAACGAGCAGTACTTC.

The gene calls are TRBV4-3 and TRBJ2-7; 7 nucleotides match TRBD2. CDR3 length: 13 amino acids. V was clipped by 0 bases and J by 4 bases; unmatched bases: 0. Germline assignment: CDR1 LGHNA and CDR2 YSLEER. The CDR3 DNA reads TGCGCCAGCAGCCAAGACGGGGGGTACGAGCAGTACTTC. Translation: CASSQDGGYEQYF.

This chain links TRBV20-1 with TRBJ1-3; 8 bases are shared with TRBD1. The germline V gene has CDR1 DFQATT and CDR2 SNEGSKA (reference sequence). This CDR3 comprises 16 residues. V shed 1 base and J 2 bases; nucleotides not matched to a gene: 7. Here the CDR3 reads CSARATGGSAGNTIYF. CDR3 DNA: TGCAGTGCTAGAGCAACAGGGGGAAGCGCTGGAAACACCATATATTTT.

The chain links TRBV19 to TRBJ2-2; maybe TRBD1 (5 bases). The CDR3 extends over 15 amino acids. V was trimmed by 4 bases and J by 0 bases, leaving 9 bases between them. Germline V gene sequence: CDR1 LNHDA, CDR2 SQIVND (reference sequence). The CDR3 DNA is TGTGCCAGTAGTACAGGACAAACGAACACCGGGGAGCTGTTTTTT. Translating it yields CASSTGQTNTGELFF.

The genes are TRBV29-1 and TRBJ1-2; D gene ambiguous. V lost 5 bases, J lost 4 bases, and 17 bases lay in between. The length of the CDR3 is 14 residues. Germline assignment: CDR1 SQVTM and CDR2 ANQGSEA. The CDR3 here is CSVLLTDLGYGYTF. The CDR3 nucleotides are TGCAGCGTTCTCCTGACCGATCTAGGCTATGGCTACACCTTC.

The rearrangement links TRBV28 to TRBJ2-7; no reliable D call. V lost 4 bases and J 5 bases, leaving 9 bases between the germline ends. Germline V lookup: CDR1 MDHEN, CDR2 SYDVKM. CDR3 length equals 12 residues. This CDR3 is CASSSLIDEQYF. DNA for the CDR3: TGTGCCAGCAGTTCCCTCATCGACGAGCAGTACTTC.

This clonotype was observed a single time. The chain combines TRBV6-2 or TRBV6-3 with TRBJ1-2, with TRBD1 identical over 8 bases. The germline gives CDR1 MNHEY, CDR2 SVGEGT. The ends lost 7 bases at V and 4 bases at J; junction bases unmatched: 11. This CDR3 has 15 residues. CDR3 sequence (DNA): TGTGCCAGCACCCACAGGGGGGCGACGTTCTATGGCTACACCTTC. Protein product: CASTHRGATFYGYTF.

V and J are TRBV20-1 and TRBJ1-5, with D unresolved. Germline loops: CDR1 DFQATT, CDR2 SNEGSKA (reference sequence). This CDR3 spans 15 amino acids. V lost 6 bases to trimming and J lost 3 bases, with 18 bases between them. The CDR3 reads CSAPMVGQDNQPQHF. The CDR3 DNA follows: TGCAGTGCCCCCATGGTCGGGCAGGACAATCAGCCCCAGCATTTT.